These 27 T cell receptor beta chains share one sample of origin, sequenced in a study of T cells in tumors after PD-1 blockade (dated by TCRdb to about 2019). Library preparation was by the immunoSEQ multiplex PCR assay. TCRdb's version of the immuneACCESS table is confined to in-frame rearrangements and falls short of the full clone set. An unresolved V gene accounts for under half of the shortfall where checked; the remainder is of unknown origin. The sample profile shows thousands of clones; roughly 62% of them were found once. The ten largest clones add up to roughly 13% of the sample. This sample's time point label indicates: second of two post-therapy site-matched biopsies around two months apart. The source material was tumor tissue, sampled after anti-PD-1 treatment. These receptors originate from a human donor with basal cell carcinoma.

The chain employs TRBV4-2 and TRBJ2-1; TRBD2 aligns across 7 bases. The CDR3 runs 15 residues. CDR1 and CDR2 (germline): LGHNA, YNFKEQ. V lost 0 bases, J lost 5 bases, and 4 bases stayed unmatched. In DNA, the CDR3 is TGTGCCAGCAGCCAAGAGCCGACTAGCAACAATGAGCAGTTCTTC. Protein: CASSQEPTSNNEQFF.

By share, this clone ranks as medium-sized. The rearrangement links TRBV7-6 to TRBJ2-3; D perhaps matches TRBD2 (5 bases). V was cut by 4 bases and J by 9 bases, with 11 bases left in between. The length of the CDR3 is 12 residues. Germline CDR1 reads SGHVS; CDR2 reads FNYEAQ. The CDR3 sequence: CASSSGLSTQYF. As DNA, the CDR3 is TGTGCCAGCAGCTCCGGACTTTCCACGCAGTATTTT.

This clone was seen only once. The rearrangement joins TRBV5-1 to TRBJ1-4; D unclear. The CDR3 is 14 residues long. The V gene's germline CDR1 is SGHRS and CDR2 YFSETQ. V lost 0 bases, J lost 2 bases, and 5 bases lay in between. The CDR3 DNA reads TGCGCCAGCAGCTTGGACACGACTAATGAAAAACTGTTTTTT. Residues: CASSLDTTNEKLFF. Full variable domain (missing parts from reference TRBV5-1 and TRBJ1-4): KAGVTQTPRYLIKTRGQQVTLSCSPISGHRSVSWYQQTPGQGLQFLFEYFSETQRNKGNFPGRFSGRQFSNSRSEMNVSTLELGDSALYLCASSLDTTNEKLFFGSGTQLSVL.

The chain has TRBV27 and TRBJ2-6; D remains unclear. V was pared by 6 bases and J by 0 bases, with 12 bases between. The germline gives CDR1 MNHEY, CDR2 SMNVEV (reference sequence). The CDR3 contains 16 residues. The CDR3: CASRRQANSGANVLTF. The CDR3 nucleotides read TGTGCCAGCAGGCGGCAGGCCAACTCTGGGGCCAACGTCCTGACTTTC.

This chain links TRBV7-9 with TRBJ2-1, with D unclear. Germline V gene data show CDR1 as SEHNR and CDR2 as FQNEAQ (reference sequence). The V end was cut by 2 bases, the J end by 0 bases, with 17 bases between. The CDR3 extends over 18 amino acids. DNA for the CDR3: TGTGCCAGCAGCTTACTGGCCCTCATCCAAAGCTCCTACAATGAGCAGTTCTTC. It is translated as CASSLLALIQSSYNEQFF.

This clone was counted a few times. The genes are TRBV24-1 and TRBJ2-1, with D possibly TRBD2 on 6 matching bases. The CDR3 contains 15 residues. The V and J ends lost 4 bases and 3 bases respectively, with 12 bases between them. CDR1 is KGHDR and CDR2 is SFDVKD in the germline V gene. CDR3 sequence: CATSDTVADYNEQFF. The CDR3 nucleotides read TGTGCCACCAGTGACACCGTAGCGGACTACAATGAGCAGTTCTTC.

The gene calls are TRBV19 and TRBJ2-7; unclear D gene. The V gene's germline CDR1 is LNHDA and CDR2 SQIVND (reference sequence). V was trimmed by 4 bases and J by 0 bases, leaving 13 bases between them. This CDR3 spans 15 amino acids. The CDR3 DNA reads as TGTGCCAGTAGTAAGGACGGATCCTTCTCCTACGAGCAGTACTTC. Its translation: CASSKDGSFSYEQYF.

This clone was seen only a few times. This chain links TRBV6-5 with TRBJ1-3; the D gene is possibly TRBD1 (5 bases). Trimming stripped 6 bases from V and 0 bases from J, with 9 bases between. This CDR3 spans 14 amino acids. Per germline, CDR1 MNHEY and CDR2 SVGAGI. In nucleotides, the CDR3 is TGTGCCAGCAGAAGGGGTTACTCTGGAAACACCATATATTTT. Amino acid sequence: CASRRGYSGNTIYF.

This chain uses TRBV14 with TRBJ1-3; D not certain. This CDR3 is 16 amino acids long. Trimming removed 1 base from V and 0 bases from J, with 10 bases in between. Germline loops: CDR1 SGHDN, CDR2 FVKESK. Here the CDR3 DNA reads TGTGCCAGCAGCCAAGCGGGCACTCGCTCTGGAAACACCATATATTTT. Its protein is CASSQAGTRSGNTIYF.

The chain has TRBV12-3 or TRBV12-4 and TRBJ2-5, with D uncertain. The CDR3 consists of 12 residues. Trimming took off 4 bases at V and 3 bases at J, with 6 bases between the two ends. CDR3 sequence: CASSSGKETQYF. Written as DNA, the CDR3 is TGTGCCAGCAGTTCGGGTAAAGAGACCCAGTACTTC.

The DNA of the CDR3 is TGTGCCACCAGCAGAGATTATAACAGGGGGCTACTCGAGACCCAGTACTTC. Protein product: CATSRDYNRGLLETQYF. The chain has TRBV15 and TRBJ2-5; TRBD1 matches 9 bases. This CDR3 is 17 amino acids long. V was clipped by 0 bases and J by 5 bases; unmatched bases: 10. Germline V lookup: CDR1 LNHNV, CDR2 YYDKDF (reference sequence). Full variable domain (remainder filled in from reference TRBV15 and TRBJ2-5): DAMVIQNPRYQVTQFGKPVTLSCSQTLNHNVMYWYQQKSSQAPKLLFHYYDKDFNNEADTPDNFQSRRPNTSFCFLDIRSPGLGDTAMYLCATSRDYNRGLLETQYFGPGTRLLVL.

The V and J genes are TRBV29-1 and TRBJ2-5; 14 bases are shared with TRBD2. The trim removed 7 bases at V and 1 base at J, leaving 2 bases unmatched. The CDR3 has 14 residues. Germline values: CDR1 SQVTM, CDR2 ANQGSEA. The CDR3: CSAGTSGSQETQYF. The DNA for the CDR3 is TGCAGCGCCGGGACTAGCGGGAGCCAAGAGACCCAGTACTTC. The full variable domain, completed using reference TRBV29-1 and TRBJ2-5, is SAVISQKPSRDICQRGTSLTIQCQVDSQVTMMFWYRQQPGQSLTLIATANQGSEATYESGFVIDKFPISRPNLTFSTLTVSNMSPEDSSIYLCSAGTSGSQETQYFGPGTRLLVL.

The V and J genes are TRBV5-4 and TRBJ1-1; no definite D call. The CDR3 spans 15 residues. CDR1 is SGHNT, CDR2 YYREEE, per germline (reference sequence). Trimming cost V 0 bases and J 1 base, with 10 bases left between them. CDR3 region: CASSLARGPNTEAFF. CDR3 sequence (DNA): TGTGCCAGCAGCTTGGCTCGGGGTCCGAACACTGAAGCTTTCTTT. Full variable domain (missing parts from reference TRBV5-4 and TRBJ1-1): ETGVTQSPTHLIKTRGQQVTLRCSSQSGHNTVSWYQQALGQGPQFIFQYYREEENGRGNFPPRFSGLQFPNYSSELNVNALELDDSALYLCASSLARGPNTEAFFGQGTRLTVV.

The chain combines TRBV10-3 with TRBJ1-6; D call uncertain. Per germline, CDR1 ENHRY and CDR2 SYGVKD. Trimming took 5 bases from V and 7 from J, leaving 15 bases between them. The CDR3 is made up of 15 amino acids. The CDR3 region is CAISQREVGNSPLHF. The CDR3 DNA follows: TGTGCCATCAGTCAACGGGAAGTGGGAAATTCACCCCTCCACTTT.

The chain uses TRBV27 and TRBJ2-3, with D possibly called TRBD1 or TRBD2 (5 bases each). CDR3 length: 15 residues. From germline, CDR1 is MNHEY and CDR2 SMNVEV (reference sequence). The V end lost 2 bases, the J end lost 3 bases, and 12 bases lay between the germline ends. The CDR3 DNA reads TGTGCCAGCAGTTTAGGGGCCACGGGAACAGATACGCAGTATTTT. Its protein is CASSLGATGTDTQYF.

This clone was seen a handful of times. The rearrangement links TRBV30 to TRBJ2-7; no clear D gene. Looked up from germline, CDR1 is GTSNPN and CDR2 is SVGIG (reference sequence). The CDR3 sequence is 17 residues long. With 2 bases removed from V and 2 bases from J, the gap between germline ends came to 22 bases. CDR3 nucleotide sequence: TGTGCCTGGAGTAGCACTAACATTGTCGACGGGCCCTACGAGCAGTACTTC. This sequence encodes CAWSSTNIVDGPYEQYF. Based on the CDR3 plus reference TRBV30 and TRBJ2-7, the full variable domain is SQTIHQWPATLVQPVGSPLSLECTVEGTSNPNLYWYRQAAGRGLQLLFYSVGIGQISSEVPQNLSASRPQDRQFILSSKKLLLSDSGFYLCAWSSTNIVDGPYEQYFGPGTRLTVT.

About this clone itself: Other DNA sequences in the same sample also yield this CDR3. CDR3 DNA sequence: TGTGCCTGGAGCGTTTATGGTGGGAACTATGGCTACACCTTC. Its translation: CAWSVYGGNYGYTF. The rearrangement joins TRBV30 to TRBJ1-2; D is unclear. The CDR3 has 14 residues. With 3 bases removed from V and 2 bases from J, the gap between germline ends came to 13 bases. Germline-derived CDR1 and CDR2 are GTSNPN and SVGIG (reference sequence).

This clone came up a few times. CDR3 nucleotide sequence: TGTGCCATCAGTGAGTCGACAGGGGAGGCCGGCTACACCTTC. This codes for CAISESTGEAGYTF. The chain recombines TRBV10-3 with TRBJ1-2, with TRBD1 identical over 8 bases. Germline loops: CDR1 ENHRY, CDR2 SYGVKD. The CDR3 length is 14 residues. V lost 0 bases, J lost 8 bases, and 5 bases stayed unmatched.

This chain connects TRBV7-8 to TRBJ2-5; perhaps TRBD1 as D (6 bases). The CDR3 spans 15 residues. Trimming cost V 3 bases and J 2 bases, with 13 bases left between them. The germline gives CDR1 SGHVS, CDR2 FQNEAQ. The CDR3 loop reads CASSFGRGFQETQYF. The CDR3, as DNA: TGTGCCAGCAGCTTCGGCAGGGGATTTCAAGAGACCCAGTACTTC.

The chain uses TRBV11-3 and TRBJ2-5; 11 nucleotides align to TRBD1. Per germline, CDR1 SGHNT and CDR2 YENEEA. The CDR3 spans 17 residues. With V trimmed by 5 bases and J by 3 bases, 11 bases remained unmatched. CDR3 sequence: CASSLSLGQGVEETQYF. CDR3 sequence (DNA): TGTGCCAGCAGCCTATCCCTGGGACAGGGGGTGGAAGAGACCCAGTACTTC.

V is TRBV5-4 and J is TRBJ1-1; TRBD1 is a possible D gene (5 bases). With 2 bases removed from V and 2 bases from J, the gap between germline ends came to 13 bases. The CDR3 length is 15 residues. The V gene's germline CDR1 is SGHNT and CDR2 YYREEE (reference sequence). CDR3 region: CASSFSGTGNTEAFF. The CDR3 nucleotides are TGTGCCAGCAGCTTCTCCGGGACGGGAAACACTGAAGCTTTCTTT.

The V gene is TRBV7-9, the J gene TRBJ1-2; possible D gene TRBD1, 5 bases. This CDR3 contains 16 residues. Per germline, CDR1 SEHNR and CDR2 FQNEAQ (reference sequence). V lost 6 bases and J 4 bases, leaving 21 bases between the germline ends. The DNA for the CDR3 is TGTGCCAGCAGGAGGGGTTGGGATTCTGGTATCTATGGCTACACCTTC. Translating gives CASRRGWDSGIYGYTF. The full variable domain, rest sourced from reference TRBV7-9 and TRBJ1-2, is DTGVSQNPRHKITKRGQNVTFRCDPISEHNRLYWYRQTLGQGPEFLTYFQNEAQLEKSRLLSDRFSAERPKGSFSTLEIQRTEQGDSAMYLCASRRGWDSGIYGYTFGSGTRLTVV.

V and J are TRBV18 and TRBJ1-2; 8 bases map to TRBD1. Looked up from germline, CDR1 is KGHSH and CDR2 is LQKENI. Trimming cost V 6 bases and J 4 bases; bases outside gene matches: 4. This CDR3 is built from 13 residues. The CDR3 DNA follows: TGTGCCAGCTCGCGGACAGGGACCTATGGCTACACCTTC. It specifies CASSRTGTYGYTF.

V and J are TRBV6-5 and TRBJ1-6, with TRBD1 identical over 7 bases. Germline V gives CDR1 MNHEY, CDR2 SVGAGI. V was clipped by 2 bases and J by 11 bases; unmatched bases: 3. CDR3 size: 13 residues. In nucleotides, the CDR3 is TGTGCCAGCAGTTACGAGGGGGCGACACCCCTCCACTTT. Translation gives CASSYEGATPLHF.

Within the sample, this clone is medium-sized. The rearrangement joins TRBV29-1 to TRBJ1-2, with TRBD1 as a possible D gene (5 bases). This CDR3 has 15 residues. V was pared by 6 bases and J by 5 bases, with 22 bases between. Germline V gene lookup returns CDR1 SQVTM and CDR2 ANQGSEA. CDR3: CSVPTPQGSWYGYTF. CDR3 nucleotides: TGCAGCGTGCCGACACCTCAGGGCAGCTGGTATGGCTACACCTTC.

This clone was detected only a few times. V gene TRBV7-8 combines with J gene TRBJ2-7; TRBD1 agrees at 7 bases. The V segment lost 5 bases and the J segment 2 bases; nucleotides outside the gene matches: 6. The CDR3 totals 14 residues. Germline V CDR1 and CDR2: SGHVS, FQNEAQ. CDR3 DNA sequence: TGTGCCAGCAGCAGCAACCAGGGGGCCTACGAGCAGTACTTC. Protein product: CASSSNQGAYEQYF.

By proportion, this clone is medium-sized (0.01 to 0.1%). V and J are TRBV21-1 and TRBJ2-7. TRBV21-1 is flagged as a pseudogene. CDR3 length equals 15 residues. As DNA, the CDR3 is TGTGCCAGCAGCAAAGTGATGGACCTGTTATACGAGCAGTACTTC. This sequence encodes CASSKVMDLLYEQYF.